This T cell receptor (beta chain) was captured in a study of T-cell memory formation after mild COVID-19. Each CDR3 protein is one row after TCRdb ran MiXCR on the 5' RACE reads. Among roughly 580,000 distinct CDR3 sequences, roughly 17% were seen once, and the ten largest hold 12%. The CDR3 loop spans 17 amino acids. Germline V lookup: CDR1 SGHTA, CDR2 FQGTGA. Unmatched junction bases numbered 15, after V lost 1 base and J lost 7 bases. The genes are TRBV7-3 and TRBJ1-2, with 7 bases aligning to TRBD1. This sequence was found in an adult woman who had mild COVID-19 (a few samples of this study predate the infection). Cell type and time point are not known. Material: PBMCs or a T cell subset sorted from them (not recorded which). The CDR3 is CASSLSGGSRGIGGYTF. In nucleotides, the CDR3 is TGTGCCAGCAGCTTAAGCGGCGGGAGCAGGGGGATCGGTGGCTACACCTTC.